A few counts support the clone carrying this TCR beta chain. The sample belongs to a study of blood T cell repertoires in COVID-19. The CDR3 runs to 15 residues. V shed 1 base and J 5 bases; nucleotides not matched to a gene: 6. Germline CDR1 reads SEHNR; CDR2 reads FQNEAQ (reference sequence). Repertoires were generated with immunoSEQ multiplex PCR, while TCRdb's copy carries only in-frame clones and drops some. The repertoire has 66,000 or so clones, just under 80% of them found once; the top ten carry 8% to 10%. The sequence was collected from a human donor in a cohort sampled during active COVID-19. Input material: peripheral blood. The chain recombines TRBV7-9 with TRBJ2-5, with 8 bases fitting TRBD2. The chain's CDR3 is CASSLGSGRGETQYF. For the CDR3, the DNA is TGTGCCAGCAGCTTAGGGAGCGGGAGAGGGGAGACCCAGTACTTC.